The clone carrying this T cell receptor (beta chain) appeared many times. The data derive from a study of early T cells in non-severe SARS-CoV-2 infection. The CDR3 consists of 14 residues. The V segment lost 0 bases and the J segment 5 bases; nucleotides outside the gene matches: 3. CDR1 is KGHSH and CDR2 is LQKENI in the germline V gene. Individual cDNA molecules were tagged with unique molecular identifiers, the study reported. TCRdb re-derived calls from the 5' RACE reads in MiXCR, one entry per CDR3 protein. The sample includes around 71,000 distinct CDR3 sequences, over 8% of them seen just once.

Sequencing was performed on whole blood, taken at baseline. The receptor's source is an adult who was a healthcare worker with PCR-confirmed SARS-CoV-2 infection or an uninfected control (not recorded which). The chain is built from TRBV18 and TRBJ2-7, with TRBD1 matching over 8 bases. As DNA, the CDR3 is TGTGCCAGCTCACCACCTGACAGGGGAAACGAGCAGTACTTC. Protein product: CASSPPDRGNEQYF.